This is a list of T cell receptor beta chains from one sample in a study of shared clonotypes between healthy human individuals. Method: immunoSEQ multiplex PCR; TCRdb's copy keeps in-frame clones and lacks some. The sample yields roughly 650,000 clones, 96% seen once. The sequencing sample was made of naive CD8+ T cells sorted from blood. The receptors were gathered from a woman in her twenties or thirties in good health. The CDR3 runs from the conserved cysteine through the conserved F or W. The order of the fields is clone size, J gene, D gene, V gene, CDR3 DNA, CDR3 protein. The D gene is left open where the match is weak. Clone size is stated in some rows and not others, as once, few, many or a class when expanded.

abundance: few
j_gene: TRBJ2-2
d_gene: -
v_gene: TRBV10-3
CDR3nt: TGTGCCATCGGGGCCGCGAGAGAGCTGTTTTTT
CDR3aa: CAIGAARELFF

abundance: -
j_gene: TRBJ2-3
d_gene: TRBD2
v_gene: TRBV6-1
CDR3nt: TGTGCCAGCAGTGAGCGAATTCTAGCGGGAGGGCCCGCAGATACGCAGTATTTT
CDR3aa: CASSERILAGGPADTQYF

abundance: -
j_gene: TRBJ1-5
d_gene: -
v_gene: TRBV2
CDR3nt: TGTGCCAGCAGCGCAGGGCCCCAGGGACAGCCCCAGCATTTT
CDR3aa: CASSAGPQGQPQHF

abundance: -
j_gene: TRBJ1-2
d_gene: -
v_gene: TRBV28
CDR3nt: TGTGCCAGCAGTTTAACGGGGGACTATGGCTACACCTTC
CDR3aa: CASSLTGDYGYTF

abundance: -
j_gene: TRBJ2-1
d_gene: TRBD2
v_gene: TRBV9
CDR3nt: TGTGCCAGCAGCGTAAGTTGGGTCCTTTCCGGGACTAGCGGGACCAATGAGCAGTTCTTC
CDR3aa: CASSVSWVLSGTSGTNEQFF

abundance: -
j_gene: TRBJ1-1
d_gene: TRBD1
v_gene: TRBV28
CDR3nt: TGTGCCAGCAGGAAGGGACAGATGAACACTGAAGCTTTCTTT
CDR3aa: CASRKGQMNTEAFF

abundance: -
j_gene: TRBJ1-1
d_gene: -
v_gene: TRBV2
CDR3nt: TGTGCCAGCAGGCCACCGGGACTGATGAACACTGAAGCTTTCTTT
CDR3aa: CASRPPGLMNTEAFF

abundance: -
j_gene: TRBJ2-5
d_gene: -
v_gene: TRBV5-8
CDR3nt: TGTGCCAGCAGCTTGAGGACCAGACACCGTCAAGAGACCCAGTACTTC
CDR3aa: CASSLRTRHRQETQYF

abundance: once
j_gene: TRBJ1-5
d_gene: -
v_gene: TRBV27
CDR3nt: TGTGCCAGCAGTTCCCTTAGTCAGGGCGGAGATCAGCCCCAGCATTTT
CDR3aa: CASSSLSQGGDQPQHF

abundance: -
j_gene: TRBJ2-7
d_gene: TRBD1
v_gene: TRBV13
CDR3nt: TGTGCCAGCAACTTAGGGGGCCTACTCCAAGACGAGCAGTACTTC
CDR3aa: CASNLGGLLQDEQYF

abundance: -
j_gene: TRBJ1-5
d_gene: -
v_gene: TRBV7-8
CDR3nt: TGTGCCAGCAGCTTAGCACGGACTAGCAATCAGCCCCAGCATTTT
CDR3aa: CASSLARTSNQPQHF

abundance: -
j_gene: TRBJ2-2
d_gene: -
v_gene: TRBV9
CDR3nt: TGTGCCAGCAGCCTCAACACCGGGGAGCTGTTTTTT
CDR3aa: CASSLNTGELFF

abundance: -
j_gene: TRBJ2-2
d_gene: -
v_gene: TRBV10-1
CDR3nt: TGCGCCAGCAGTGAGTCGAGAAGAGGGAACGGGGAGCTGTTTTTT
CDR3aa: CASSESRRGNGELFF

abundance: -
j_gene: TRBJ2-1
d_gene: -
v_gene: TRBV4-2
CDR3nt: TGTGCCAGCAGCCAAGACCCCAGCTACAATGAGCAGTTCTTC
CDR3aa: CASSQDPSYNEQFF

abundance: -
j_gene: TRBJ2-1
d_gene: TRBD2
v_gene: TRBV13
CDR3nt: TGTGCCAGCAGCTTAGGGAATGGACTAGCGGTCAATGAGCAGTTCTTC
CDR3aa: CASSLGNGLAVNEQFF

abundance: -
j_gene: TRBJ2-7
d_gene: TRBD1
v_gene: TRBV5-1
CDR3nt: TGCGCCAGCAGCTCGAGACAGGGGATCTACGAGCAGTACTTC
CDR3aa: CASSSRQGIYEQYF

abundance: -
j_gene: TRBJ2-5
d_gene: -
v_gene: TRBV5-1
CDR3nt: TGCGCCAGCAGCTTAGATCCCCGATCGGAGACCCAGTACTTC
CDR3aa: CASSLDPRSETQYF

abundance: -
j_gene: TRBJ2-3
d_gene: -
v_gene: TRBV9
CDR3nt: TGTGCCAGCAGCGTAGAAGCAGGGGACACAGATACGCAGTATTTT
CDR3aa: CASSVEAGDTDTQYF

abundance: once
j_gene: TRBJ1-4
d_gene: -
v_gene: TRBV29-1
CDR3nt: TGCAGCGTCGTCGTACGGGGAGTTGGCGAAAAACTGTTTTTT
CDR3aa: CSVVVRGVGEKLFF

abundance: -
j_gene: TRBJ2-7
d_gene: -
v_gene: TRBV10-3
CDR3nt: TGTGCCATCAGTGATGTCGGCTACGAGCAGTACTTC
CDR3aa: CAISDVGYEQYF

abundance: -
j_gene: TRBJ2-6
d_gene: -
v_gene: TRBV14
CDR3nt: TGTGCCAGCAGCCAAGGCCGATCTGGGGCCAACGTCCTGACTTTC
CDR3aa: CASSQGRSGANVLTF

abundance: -
j_gene: TRBJ1-2
d_gene: -
v_gene: TRBV27
CDR3nt: TGTGCCAGCAGCCACAACGAAGCCTCGGGCTACACCTTC
CDR3aa: CASSHNEASGYTF

abundance: -
j_gene: TRBJ2-1
d_gene: TRBD1
v_gene: TRBV9
CDR3nt: TGTGCCAGCAGCGTAGGACAGGGGTCCTACAATGAGCAGTTCTTC
CDR3aa: CASSVGQGSYNEQFF

abundance: -
j_gene: TRBJ2-7
d_gene: -
v_gene: TRBV4-1
CDR3nt: TGCGCCAGCAGCCCAATAGCGGAAAGCTCCTACGAGCAGTACTTC
CDR3aa: CASSPIAESSYEQYF

abundance: -
j_gene: TRBJ2-7
d_gene: -
v_gene: TRBV27
CDR3nt: TGTGCCAGCAGTTCAGGGACCATCTACGAGCAGTACTTC
CDR3aa: CASSSGTIYEQYF

abundance: once
j_gene: TRBJ2-7
d_gene: TRBD1
v_gene: TRBV6-1
CDR3nt: TGTGCCAGCAGTGAAGTTATGGACAGGGGTATCCACGAGCAGTACTTC
CDR3aa: CASSEVMDRGIHEQYF

abundance: -
j_gene: TRBJ1-1
d_gene: TRBD1
v_gene: TRBV23-1
CDR3nt: TGCGCCAGCAGTCAATCGGATAAAGGGGAACAGGGGGCTAGGACTGAAGCTTTCTTT
CDR3aa: CASSQSDKGEQGARTEAFF

abundance: -
j_gene: TRBJ1-5
d_gene: -
v_gene: TRBV19
CDR3nt: TGTGCCAGTAGTACAACCCCTAACAGGGATAGCAATCAGCCCCAGCATTTT
CDR3aa: CASSTTPNRDSNQPQHF

abundance: -
j_gene: TRBJ2-7
d_gene: TRBD1
v_gene: TRBV6-1
CDR3nt: TGTGCCAGCAGTGATGCCCCTACAGGGGGCATGCACGAGCAGTACTTC
CDR3aa: CASSDAPTGGMHEQYF

abundance: -
j_gene: TRBJ2-7
d_gene: TRBD2
v_gene: TRBV28
CDR3nt: TGTGCCTCCTCGACTTACGACAGGTGGACTAGCCGGAGCTCCTACGAGCAGTACTTC
CDR3aa: CASSTYDRWTSRSSYEQYF

abundance: -
j_gene: TRBJ2-1
d_gene: TRBD1
v_gene: TRBV6-1
CDR3nt: TGTGCCAGCCTTTCGGACAGGGGGATATACAATGAGCAGTTCTTC
CDR3aa: CASLSDRGIYNEQFF

abundance: -
j_gene: TRBJ1-2
d_gene: -
v_gene: TRBV27
CDR3nt: TGTGCCAGCAGCGCAGGGGATGAGTATGGCTACACCTTC
CDR3aa: CASSAGDEYGYTF

abundance: -
j_gene: TRBJ2-2
d_gene: TRBD2
v_gene: TRBV27
CDR3nt: TGTGCCAGCACGGAGCGGGATCACACCGGGGAGCTGTTTTTT
CDR3aa: CASTERDHTGELFF

abundance: -
j_gene: TRBJ2-2
d_gene: -
v_gene: TRBV5-1
CDR3nt: TGCGCCAGCAGCTTGGTAGGGGCGGCGGAGCTGTTTTTT
CDR3aa: CASSLVGAAELFF

abundance: once
j_gene: TRBJ2-2
d_gene: -
v_gene: TRBV6-5
CDR3nt: TGTGCCAGCAGTTACTCCGGGAACGGGGAGCTGTTTTTT
CDR3aa: CASSYSGNGELFF

abundance: -
j_gene: TRBJ2-3
d_gene: TRBD2
v_gene: TRBV27
CDR3nt: TGTGCCAGCAGCCACACTAGCGGGTATAGTCCCGATACGCAGTATTTT
CDR3aa: CASSHTSGYSPDTQYF

abundance: -
j_gene: TRBJ1-1
d_gene: -
v_gene: TRBV28
CDR3nt: TGTGCCAGCAGTAGTACTCCCGTAGCTGAAGCTTTCTTT
CDR3aa: CASSSTPVAEAFF

abundance: once
j_gene: TRBJ2-5
d_gene: -
v_gene: TRBV29-1
CDR3nt: TGCAGCGCCGATTCCGGGACAGGGGTACTAGCGGGAGATTCGGAGACCCAGTACTTC
CDR3aa: CSADSGTGVLAGDSETQYF

abundance: -
j_gene: TRBJ2-3
d_gene: -
v_gene: TRBV27
CDR3nt: TGTGCCAGCAGTTTAGGGGTCAGAATAGATACGCAGTATTTT
CDR3aa: CASSLGVRIDTQYF

abundance: -
j_gene: TRBJ1-1
d_gene: TRBD1
v_gene: TRBV28
CDR3nt: TGTGCCAGCAGTCATCTCATCAGGGGGAGTGAAGCTTTCTTT
CDR3aa: CASSHLIRGSEAFF

abundance: -
j_gene: TRBJ2-3
d_gene: TRBD2
v_gene: TRBV5-4
CDR3nt: TGTGCCAGCAGGGATAGCGGGAGGGGGAGCACAGATACGCAGTATTTT
CDR3aa: CASRDSGRGSTDTQYF

abundance: once
j_gene: TRBJ2-3
d_gene: TRBD2
v_gene: TRBV4-1
CDR3nt: TGCGCCAGCAGCCCCCGAGAGCGGGAGATAGATACGCAGTATTTT
CDR3aa: CASSPREREIDTQYF

abundance: -
j_gene: TRBJ2-5
d_gene: TRBD2
v_gene: TRBV30
CDR3nt: TGTGCCCGGACTAGCGGAGCTATGGAGACCCAGTACTTC
CDR3aa: CARTSGAMETQYF

abundance: -
j_gene: TRBJ2-3
d_gene: -
v_gene: TRBV30
CDR3nt: TGTGCCTGGAGTGTAAGGGCCGGCTACACAGATACGCAGTATTTT
CDR3aa: CAWSVRAGYTDTQYF

abundance: once
j_gene: TRBJ2-7
d_gene: TRBD2
v_gene: TRBV4-1
CDR3nt: TGCGCCAGCAGCCAGCCAGCCGGGAGGGCGTACGAGCAGTACTTC
CDR3aa: CASSQPAGRAYEQYF

abundance: -
j_gene: TRBJ2-1
d_gene: -
v_gene: TRBV4-1
CDR3nt: TGCGCCAGCAGCCACAGGGGTGATAACTACAATGAGCAGTTCTTC
CDR3aa: CASSHRGDNYNEQFF

abundance: -
j_gene: TRBJ2-7
d_gene: -
v_gene: TRBV19
CDR3nt: TGTGCCAGTAGTCCTTCGGGGCCGTCCGAATACGAGCAGTACTTC
CDR3aa: CASSPSGPSEYEQYF

abundance: -
j_gene: TRBJ2-1
d_gene: -
v_gene: TRBV19
CDR3nt: TGTGCCAGTAGTATAAGCGACCCGAGGAGGGATGAGCAGTTCTTC
CDR3aa: CASSISDPRRDEQFF

abundance: -
j_gene: TRBJ2-5
d_gene: -
v_gene: TRBV7-9
CDR3nt: TGTGCCAGCAGCTTAGCGCGGTCTCAAGAGACCCAGTACTTC
CDR3aa: CASSLARSQETQYF

abundance: -
j_gene: TRBJ2-7
d_gene: TRBD2
v_gene: TRBV30
CDR3nt: TGTGCCTGGAGCCCCGGGACTAGCTCCTACGAGCAGTACTTC
CDR3aa: CAWSPGTSSYEQYF